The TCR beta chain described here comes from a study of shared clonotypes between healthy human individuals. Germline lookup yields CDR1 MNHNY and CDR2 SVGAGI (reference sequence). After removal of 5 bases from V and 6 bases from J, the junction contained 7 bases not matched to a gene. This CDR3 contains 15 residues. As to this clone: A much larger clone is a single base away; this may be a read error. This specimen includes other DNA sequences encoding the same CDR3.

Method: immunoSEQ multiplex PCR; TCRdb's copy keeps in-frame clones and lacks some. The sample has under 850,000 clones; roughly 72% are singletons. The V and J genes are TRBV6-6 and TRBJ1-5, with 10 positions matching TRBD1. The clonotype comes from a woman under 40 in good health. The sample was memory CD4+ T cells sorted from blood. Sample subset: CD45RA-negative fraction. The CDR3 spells CASSRQGASGQPQHF. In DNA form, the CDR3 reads TGTGCCAGCAGTCGACAGGGGGCGTCTGGTCAGCCCCAGCATTTT.